This entry lists 17 T cell receptor beta chains sequenced from one sample in a study of cytotoxic CD8 clonotypes in ibrutinib-treated CLL. Profiling relied on immunoSEQ multiplex PCR, and the TCRdb table lists in-frame clones only, not all of them. The sample lists over 95,000 clones, approximately 58% seen once, with 30% to 45% in the top ten. Source: PBMCs, taken after 24 months of ibrutinib treatment. All receptors come from a human donor with chronic lymphocytic leukemia.

This clone has just a few counts. The chain employs TRBV6-6 and TRBJ2-1; D not resolved. The CDR3 covers 11 residues. Per germline, CDR1 MNHNY and CDR2 SVGAGI (reference sequence). Between the trimmed V and J ends, which lost 0 bases and 7 bases, there was a span of 1 base. The CDR3 bases are TGTGCCAGCAGTTACTCTAATGAGCAGTTCTTC. As protein: CASSYSNEQFF.

This clone was counted once. The CDR3 region is CATSGSIGTVSGNTIYF. Written as DNA, the CDR3 is TGTGCCACCAGCGGAAGTATCGGGACAGTCTCTGGAAACACCATATATTTT. V gene TRBV15 combines with J gene TRBJ1-3; 7 nucleotides line up with TRBD1. This CDR3 is built from 17 residues. Germline CDR1 LNHNV, CDR2 YYDKDF (reference sequence). Trimming took 5 bases from V and 0 from J; bases not matched to a gene: 10.

J is TRBJ1-2 and V is TRBV10-2; D is unresolved. V dropped 2 bases and J dropped 0 bases, with 7 bases sitting between them. The CDR3 runs 14 residues. Germline V lookup: CDR1 WSHSY, CDR2 SAAADI. CDR3 sequence (DNA): TGCGCCAGCAGTGAGCGGGGAGCTAACTATGGCTACACCTTC. Its translation: CASSERGANYGYTF.

CDR3 coding DNA: TGTGCCAGCACCCCGACAGGGAAAGTCCTGATTAGCAATCAGCCCCAGCATTTT. The encoded protein is CASTPTGKVLISNQPQHF. The V and J genes are TRBV21-1 and TRBJ1-5; TRBD1 is the table's D call, not checked against the DNA. TRBV21-1 is a listed pseudogene. The CDR3 runs 18 residues.

This chain connects TRBV6-6 to TRBJ1-5; D possibly corresponds to TRBD1 (5 bases). V was cut by 3 bases and J by 6 bases, with 12 bases left in between. The CDR3 spans 14 residues. Germline assignment: CDR1 MNHNY and CDR2 SVGAGI (reference sequence). The CDR3 loop is CASSYKGEAQPQHF. CDR3 coding DNA: TGTGCCAGCAGTTATAAAGGGGAGGCTCAGCCCCAGCATTTT.

This clone has more than one count but fewer than ten. The chain uses TRBV6-6 and TRBJ2-3; 7 nucleotides agree with TRBD1. The J segment lost 4 bases and the V segment lost 7 bases, leaving 8 bases of the junction unmatched. Germline values: CDR1 MNHNY, CDR2 SVGAGI (reference sequence). CDR3 length equals 14 residues. DNA of the CDR3: TGTGCCAGCACCGTCGACAGGGTCGCAGATACGCAGTATTTT. Translated: CASTVDRVADTQYF.

Only a few counts were recorded for this clone. The rearrangement uses TRBV15 and TRBJ2-2; D is ambiguous. V was shortened by 0 bases and J by 6 bases, with 2 bases between the two germline ends. The CDR3 runs 12 residues. Germline V CDR1 and CDR2: LNHNV, YYDKDF (reference sequence). For the CDR3, the DNA is TGTGCCACCAGCAGAGAGGCCGGGGAGCTGTTTTTT. This encodes CATSREAGELFF. Drawing the rest from reference TRBV15 and TRBJ2-2, the complete variable domain is DAMVIQNPRYQVTQFGKPVTLSCSQTLNHNVMYWYQQKSSQAPKLLFHYYDKDFNNEADTPDNFQSRRPNTSFCFLDIRSPGLGDTAMYLCATSREAGELFFGEGSRLTVL.

V is TRBV5-4 and J is TRBJ2-5, with 8 bases matching TRBD1. V dropped 3 bases and J dropped 5; count of bases not matched to a gene: 12. Looked up from germline, CDR1 is SGHNT and CDR2 is YYREEE (reference sequence). CDR3 size: 16 residues. The CDR3 protein is CASSSTIDRGKETQYF. CDR3 bases: TGTGCCAGCAGCTCTACAATCGACAGGGGAAAGGAGACCCAGTACTTC.

This clone was seen only once. The genes are TRBV19 and TRBJ1-4, with 7 bases that match TRBD1. J lost 3 bases, V lost 5 bases, and 6 bases had no gene match. Germline lookup yields CDR1 LNHDA and CDR2 SQIVND (reference sequence). The length of the CDR3 is 15 residues. Here the CDR3 DNA reads TGTGCCAGTAGTTCCCTCCAGGGGGCTAATGAAAAACTGTTTTTT. Protein product: CASSSLQGANEKLFF.

The sample holds a few counts of this clone. The rearrangement links TRBV30 to TRBJ2-5, with TRBD1 identical over 8 bases. This CDR3 is built from 14 residues. Germline lookup yields CDR1 GTSNPN and CDR2 SVGIG (reference sequence). Trimming at V came to 5 bases and at J to 4 bases, leaving 9 bases not matched to a gene. The CDR3 here is CAWGRTGSGETQYF. CDR3 DNA: TGTGCCTGGGGCCGGACAGGGTCCGGAGAGACCCAGTACTTC.

This clone was detected once. V is TRBV2 and J is TRBJ2-4, with 7 positions matching TRBD1. Germline V gene sequence: CDR1 SNHLY, CDR2 FYNNEI. The CDR3 loop spans 12 amino acids. V lost 2 bases and J lost 14; bases outside the gene matches: 6. Here the CDR3 reads CASSESRGPKYF. The CDR3 DNA reads TGTGCCAGCAGTGAATCTAGGGGGCCGAAGTACTTC.

The chain combines TRBV29-1 with TRBJ1-6; the D is unclear. Germline V gene data show CDR1 as SQVTM and CDR2 as ANQGSEA. This CDR3 is built from 14 residues. Between the trimmed V and J ends, which lost 7 bases and 7 bases, there was a span of 17 bases. The CDR3 nucleotides read TGCAGCGCCGGAAGTAGGCGCCCAAATTCACCCCTCCACTTT. It encodes CSAGSRRPNSPLHF.

V and J are TRBV5-6 and TRBJ1-6; TRBD1 matches 9 bases. In germline, CDR1 is SGHDT, CDR2 YYEEEE. This CDR3 spans 17 amino acids. The V segment lost 4 bases and the J segment 7 bases; nucleotides outside the gene matches: 12. The DNA of the CDR3 is TGTGCCAGCAGCACCTCACAGGGGGCCGCTGTAAATTCACCCCTCCACTTT. Translation: CASSTSQGAAVNSPLHF. Full variable domain (rest looked up from reference TRBV5-6 and TRBJ1-6): DAGVTQSPTHLIKTRGQQVTLRCSPKSGHDTVSWYQQALGQGPQFIFQYYEEEERQRGNFPDRFSGHQFPNYSSELNVNALLLGDSALYLCASSTSQGAAVNSPLHFGNGTRLTVT.

The chain is built from TRBV6-1 and TRBJ2-1; the D call may be TRBD1 or TRBD2 (6 bases each). The germline gives CDR1 MNHNS, CDR2 SASEGT. This CDR3 has 13 amino acids. V was cut by 8 bases and J by 7 bases, with 15 bases left in between. The CDR3 DNA reads as TGTGCCAGCGGAGAGATAGGGGGGAATGAGCAGTTCTTC. Translated, it gives CASGEIGGNEQFF.

The chain is built from TRBV10-1 and TRBJ1-4, with TRBD1 as a possible D gene (6 bases). Deletions cut 6 bases from V and 0 bases from J, with 23 bases between. CDR1 WNHNN and CDR2 SYGVQD come from the germline V gene (reference sequence). This CDR3 has 19 residues. CDR3 nucleotides: TGCGCCAGCAGGGATAAGGGGGGACCCTTAGATGCAACTAATGAAAAACTGTTTTTT. This codes for CASRDKGGPLDATNEKLFF.

The chain links TRBV19 to TRBJ2-2; 10 bases fit TRBD1. V shed 5 bases, J shed 5 bases, and the junction held 5 bases outside the gene matches. The CDR3 loop spans 15 amino acids. Germline CDR1 reads LNHDA; CDR2 reads SQIVND (reference sequence). As DNA, the CDR3 is TGTGCCAGTAGTGCGTTGGACAGGGGGACCGGGGAGCTGTTTTTT. Amino acids: CASSALDRGTGELFF.

The sample holds a few counts of this clone. V and J are TRBV7-8 and TRBJ2-5, with 9 bases fitting TRBD1. V shed 3 bases and J 8 bases; nucleotides not matched to a gene: 7. The germline CDR1 and CDR2 sequences are SGHVS and FQNEAQ. The CDR3 has 14 residues. The CDR3 region is CASSFSRQGGTQYF. CDR3 in DNA: TGTGCCAGCAGCTTTTCGCGACAGGGGGGCACCCAGTACTTC.